This is a list of T cell receptor beta chains from one sample in a study of shared clonotypes between healthy human individuals. Sequencing was performed with immunoSEQ multiplex PCR; in TCRdb, only in-frame clones are kept and a portion is missing. The table lists roughly 2.1 million clones, just over 90% of them singletons, with about 1.8% in the top ten. The sequenced material came from naive CD8+ T cells from PBMCs. The source of these receptors is a man aged 18 to 30 in good health. Some clones in this sample may be carry-over from other donors' samples. Each CDR3 is given with its conserved first and last residue. D genes are given only for firm matches. Size is omitted from some rows. Given values are once, few, many or a class for expanded clones.

TRBV27	once	.	TRBJ2-7	CASSPSARHEQYF	TGTGCCAGCAGTCCCTCTGCGCGCCACGAGCAGTACTTC
TRBV19	.	TRBD1	TRBJ1-5	CASSPGQKEARIDQPQHF	TGTGCCAGTAGCCCGGGACAGAAGGAAGCGCGCATAGATCAGCCCCAGCATTTT
TRBV29-1	.	TRBD2	TRBJ2-7	CSVDEGTISF	TGCAGCGTTGATGAGGGGACTATAAGTTTC
TRBV5-4	once	TRBD2	TRBJ2-7	CASSLRAGGPYEQYF	TGTGCCAGCAGCTTGCGCGCGGGAGGTCCCTACGAGCAGTACTTC
TRBV7-3	once	TRBD1	TRBJ2-1	CASSLGQGATNEQFF	TGTGCCAGCAGCTTGGGACAGGGGGCCACTAATGAGCAGTTCTTC
TRBV9	.	TRBD2	TRBJ2-7	CASSVGGRGEQYF	TGTGCCAGCAGCGTAGGAGGGAGGGGCGAGCAGTACTTC
TRBV28	.	.	TRBJ1-4	CASSLGNEKLFF	TGTGCCAGCAGTTTGGGTAATGAAAAACTGTTTTTT
TRBV4-1	.	.	TRBJ2-3	CASSQDGSTDTQYF	TGCGCCAGCAGCCAAGACGGGAGCACAGATACGCAGTATTTT
TRBV27	.	.	TRBJ1-5	CASSLRQANQPQHF	TGTGCCAGCAGTTTACGACAGGCTAATCAGCCCCAGCATTTT
TRBV27	.	.	TRBJ1-2	CASSLAGYYGYTF	TGTGCCAGCAGTTTAGCAGGGTACTATGGCTACACCTTC
TRBV7-3	.	TRBD2	TRBJ2-7	CASSLFAGGTYEQYF	TGTGCCAGCAGCTTATTTGCGGGAGGTACCTACGAGCAGTACTTC
TRBV7-9	.	.	TRBJ2-7	CASSFGTEYEQYF	TGTGCCAGCAGCTTTGGTACAGAATACGAGCAGTACTTC
TRBV19	.	TRBD2	TRBJ2-2	CASSGGSVGGELFF	TGTGCCAGTAGTGGCGGGAGCGTGGGCGGGGAGCTGTTTTTT
TRBV19	.	TRBD2	TRBJ2-1	CASSTPWTSGRSGYEQFF	TGTGCCAGTAGTACCCCATGGACTAGCGGGAGGAGTGGCTATGAGCAGTTCTTC
TRBV19	.	TRBD1	TRBJ1-3	CASSTRTGYGNTIYF	TGTGCCAGTAGTACCCGGACAGGGTACGGAAACACCATATATTTT
TRBV28	once	.	TRBJ1-3	CASSSVWNRGTGNTIYF	TGTGCCAGCAGTTCGGTATGGAACAGAGGGACTGGAAACACCATATATTTT
TRBV27	.	.	TRBJ1-2	CASRGGRVGYTF	TGTGCCAGCAGGGGGGGGAGGGTTGGCTACACCTTC
TRBV2	.	.	TRBJ1-1	CASSERPGEVNTEAFF	TGTGCCAGCAGTGAAAGGCCAGGGGAAGTGAACACTGAAGCTTTCTTT
TRBV27	.	.	TRBJ2-3	CASSLGTTLSTDTQYF	TGTGCCAGCAGTTTGGGCACTACACTGAGCACAGATACGCAGTATTTT
TRBV6-1	few	TRBD1	TRBJ1-2	CASNQARGLDYGYTF	TGTGCCAGCAACCAGGCCAGGGGGCTTGACTATGGCTACACCTTC
TRBV5-5	.	.	TRBJ2-1	CASSLGRNEQFF	TGTGCCAGCAGCTTGGGTCGAAATGAGCAGTTCTTC
TRBV6-5	.	.	TRBJ1-5	CASSPGAWGNQPQHF	TGTGCCAGCAGCCCGGGGGCCTGGGGCAATCAGCCCCAGCATTTT
TRBV28	.	TRBD2	TRBJ2-5	CASSIPSGRENQETQYF	TGTGCCAGCAGCATTCCTAGCGGGAGAGAGAACCAAGAGACCCAGTACTTC
TRBV27	.	.	TRBJ2-5	CASSGWGPQETQYF	TGTGCCAGCAGTGGATGGGGGCCCCAAGAGACCCAGTACTTC
TRBV9	.	.	TRBJ1-1	CASSVDSGFGTEAFF	TGTGCCAGCAGCGTAGATTCAGGTTTCGGCACTGAAGCTTTCTTT
TRBV29-1	once	TRBD2	TRBJ2-2	CSVHSGLGATGELFF	TGCAGCGTTCACTCCGGACTAGGAGCAACCGGGGAGCTGTTTTTT
TRBV28	.	.	TRBJ1-1	CASSPVIGGSEAFF	TGTGCCAGCAGCCCCGTAATCGGGGGCTCTGAAGCTTTCTTT